This T cell receptor (beta chain) was identified in a study of metastatic and nonmetastatic thyroid tumors. This clone was seen repeatedly, ten times or more. The CDR3 sequence is 14 residues long. J gave up 2 bases and V 6 bases, and 6 bases lay outside the gene matches. Germline CDR1 reads MDHEN; CDR2 reads SYDVKM. Nobody among the patients had been given any treatment before thyroid surgery. Using MiXCR, TCRdb re-called clones from the PCR reads. The sample has about 21,000 clones, around 20% seen once. Specimen: blood. The clonotype comes from a male donor with papillary thyroid cancer or a benign thyroid nodule (not recorded which). Some clones in this sample may be carry-over from other donors' samples. J is TRBJ2-5 and V is TRBV28, with 7 bases lining up with TRBD1. The CDR3: CASRFPGQQETQYF. CDR3 nucleotides: TGTGCCAGCAGGTTCCCGGGACAGCAAGAGACCCAGTACTTC. Supplemented by reference TRBV28 and TRBJ2-5, the full variable domain reads DVKVTQSSRYLVKRTGEKVFLECVQDMDHENMFWYRQDPGLGLRLIYFSYDVKMKEKGDIPEGYSVSREKKERFSLILESASTNQTSMYLCASRFPGQQETQYFGPGTRLLVL.